In its sample, the clone carrying this T cell receptor beta chain was seen once. The antigen remains unidentified. This entry comes from a study of cytomegalovirus exposure and HLA in healthy donors. Whole-study results and caveats: Reportedly, a later analysis found an Asian-associated ancestry cluster had fewer N-insertions than the approximately 670-donor mean.

Use of 60 Vbeta and 13 Jbeta primers characterized the PCR. Profiling relied on immunoSEQ multiplex PCR, and the TCRdb table lists in-frame clones only, not all of them. The profile covers approximately 100,000 clones, with about 75% appearing a single time and under 11% taken by the ten largest. The CDR3 consists of 15 residues. Per germline, CDR1 MDHEN and CDR2 SYDVKM. V was cut by 7 bases and J by 1 base, with 11 bases left in between. This chain joins TRBV28 and TRBJ2-6, with D hard to call. This TCR derives from a man aged 50 to 59 in good health and CMV-seronegative. Sequencing was done on a sample of PBMCs. The CDR3 loop reads CASNAFRSGANVLTF. In DNA form, the CDR3 reads TGTGCCAGCAACGCTTTCAGGTCTGGGGCCAACGTCCTGACTTTC.